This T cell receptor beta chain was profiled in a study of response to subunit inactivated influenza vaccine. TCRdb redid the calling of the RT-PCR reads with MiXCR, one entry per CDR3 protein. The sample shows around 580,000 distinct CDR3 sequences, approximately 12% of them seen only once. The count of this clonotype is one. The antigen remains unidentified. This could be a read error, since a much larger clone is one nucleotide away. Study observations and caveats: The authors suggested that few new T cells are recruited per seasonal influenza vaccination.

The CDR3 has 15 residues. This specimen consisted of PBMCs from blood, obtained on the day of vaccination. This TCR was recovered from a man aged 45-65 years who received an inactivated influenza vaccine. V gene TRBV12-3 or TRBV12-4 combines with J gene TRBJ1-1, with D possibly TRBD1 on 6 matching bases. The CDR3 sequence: CSSSPPGGRNTEAFF. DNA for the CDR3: TGTTCCAGCAGTCCCCCCGGGGGCCGGAACACTGAAGCTTTCTTT.